The clone carrying this T cell receptor (beta chain) was counted at least ten times. Antigen: not known. The source of the sample is a study of metastatic and nonmetastatic thyroid tumors. Findings of the study overall: Malignant tumors reportedly showed significantly higher TCR beta diversity than benign nodules in both blood and tumor.

No patient received treatment before thyroid surgery. MiXCR reprocessed the PCR reads for TCRdb. The table lists some 34,000 clones, about 15% of them singletons. V lost 4 bases and J lost 7; bases outside the gene matches: 5. The CDR3 spans 14 residues. Germline assignment: CDR1 LGHDT and CDR2 YNNKEL (reference sequence). The TCR comes from a female donor with papillary thyroid cancer or a benign thyroid nodule (not recorded which). Some clones in this sample may be carry-over from other donors' samples. Sequencing was carried out using blood. This chain uses TRBV3-1 with TRBJ1-5, with TRBD1 matching over 9 bases. As DNA, the CDR3 is TGTGCCAGCAGCCGAGGGACAGGGAGGCAGCCCCAGCATTTT. It codes for CASSRGTGRQPQHF.